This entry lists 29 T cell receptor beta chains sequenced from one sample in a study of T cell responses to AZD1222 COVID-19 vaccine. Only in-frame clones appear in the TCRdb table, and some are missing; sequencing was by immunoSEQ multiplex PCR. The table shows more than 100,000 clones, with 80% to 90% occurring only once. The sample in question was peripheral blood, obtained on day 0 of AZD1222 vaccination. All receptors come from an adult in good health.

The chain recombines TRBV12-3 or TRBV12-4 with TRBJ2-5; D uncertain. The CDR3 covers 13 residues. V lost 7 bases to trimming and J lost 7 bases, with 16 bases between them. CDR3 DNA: TGTGCCAGCACCTTCGGACCGATTCGGACCCAGTACTTC. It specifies CASTFGPIRTQYF.

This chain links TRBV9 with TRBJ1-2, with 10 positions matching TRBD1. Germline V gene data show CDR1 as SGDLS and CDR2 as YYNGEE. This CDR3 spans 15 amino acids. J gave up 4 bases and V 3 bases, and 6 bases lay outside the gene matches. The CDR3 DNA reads TGTGCCAGCAGCGAACGGGACAGGGGTGGCTATGGCTACACCTTC. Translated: CASSERDRGGYGYTF.

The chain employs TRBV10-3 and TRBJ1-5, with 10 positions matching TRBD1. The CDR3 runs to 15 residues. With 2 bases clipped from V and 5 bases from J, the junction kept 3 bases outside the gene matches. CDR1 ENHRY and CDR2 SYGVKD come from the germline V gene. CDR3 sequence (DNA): TGTGCCATCAGTGAGGACAGGGGGCCTTATCAGCCCCAGCATTTT. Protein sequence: CAISEDRGPYQPQHF.

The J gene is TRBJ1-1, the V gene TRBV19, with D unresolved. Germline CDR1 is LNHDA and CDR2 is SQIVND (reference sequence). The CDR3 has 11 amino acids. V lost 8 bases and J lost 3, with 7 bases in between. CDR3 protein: CASQGYTEAFF. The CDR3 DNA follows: TGTGCCAGTCAAGGCTACACTGAAGCTTTCTTT.

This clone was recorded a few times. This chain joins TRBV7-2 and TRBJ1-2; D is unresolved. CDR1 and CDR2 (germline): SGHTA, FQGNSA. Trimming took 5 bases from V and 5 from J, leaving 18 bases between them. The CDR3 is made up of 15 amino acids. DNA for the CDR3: TGTGCCAGCAGCCCCTCGGTGAGGCTTTCATATGGCTACACCTTC. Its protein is CASSPSVRLSYGYTF.

CDR3 in amino acids: CASSQAGVLSGNTIYF. The CDR3 nucleotides read TGTGCCAGCAGCCAAGCAGGCGTCCTCTCTGGAAACACCATATATTTT. V is TRBV4-2 and J is TRBJ1-3; D unclear. The CDR3 runs 16 residues. The V end was cut by 1 base, the J end by 0 bases, with 10 bases between. Germline-derived CDR1 and CDR2 are LGHNA and YNFKEQ.

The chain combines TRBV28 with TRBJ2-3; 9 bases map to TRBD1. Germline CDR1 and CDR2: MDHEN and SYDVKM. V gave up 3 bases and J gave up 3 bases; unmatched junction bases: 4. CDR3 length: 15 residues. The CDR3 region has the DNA TGTGCCAGCAGTTTTCTACAGGGGGCAACAGATACGCAGTATTTT. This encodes CASSFLQGATDTQYF.

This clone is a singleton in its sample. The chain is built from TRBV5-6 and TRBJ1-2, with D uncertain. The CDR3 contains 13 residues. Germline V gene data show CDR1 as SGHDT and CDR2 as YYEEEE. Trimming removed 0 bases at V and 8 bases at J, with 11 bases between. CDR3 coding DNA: TGTGCCAGCAGCTTGGCCCAGAGCTCGGGCTACACCTTC. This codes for CASSLAQSSGYTF.

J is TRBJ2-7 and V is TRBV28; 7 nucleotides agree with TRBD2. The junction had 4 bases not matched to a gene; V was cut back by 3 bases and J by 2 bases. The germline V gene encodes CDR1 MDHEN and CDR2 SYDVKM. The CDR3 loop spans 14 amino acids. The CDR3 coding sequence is TGTGCCAGCAGTTTGGGGGGGAGGGCCTACGAGCAGTACTTC. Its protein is CASSLGGRAYEQYF.

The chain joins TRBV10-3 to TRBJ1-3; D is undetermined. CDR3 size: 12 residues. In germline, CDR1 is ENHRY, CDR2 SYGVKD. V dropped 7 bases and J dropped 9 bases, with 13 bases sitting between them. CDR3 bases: TGTGCCATCACCGGCCCTGACGGCACCATATATTTT. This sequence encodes CAITGPDGTIYF.

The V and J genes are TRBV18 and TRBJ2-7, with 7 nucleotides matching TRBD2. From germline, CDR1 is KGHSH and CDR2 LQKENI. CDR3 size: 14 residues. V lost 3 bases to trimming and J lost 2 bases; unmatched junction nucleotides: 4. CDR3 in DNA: TGTGCCAGCTCACCGGGCGGGAGTGCCTACGAGCAGTACTTC. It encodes CASSPGGSAYEQYF.

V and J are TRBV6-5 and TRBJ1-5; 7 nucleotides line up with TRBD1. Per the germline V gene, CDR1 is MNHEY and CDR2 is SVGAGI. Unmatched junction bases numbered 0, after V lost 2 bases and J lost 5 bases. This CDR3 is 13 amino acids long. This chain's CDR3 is CASSYRGHQPQHF. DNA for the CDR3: TGTGCCAGCAGTTACAGGGGGCATCAGCCCCAGCATTTT.

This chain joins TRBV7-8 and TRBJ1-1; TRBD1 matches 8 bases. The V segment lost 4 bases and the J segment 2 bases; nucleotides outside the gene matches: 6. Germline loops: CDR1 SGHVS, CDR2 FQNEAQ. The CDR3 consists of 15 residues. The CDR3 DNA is TGTGCCAGCAGCTACAGGGGGGGAGTAAACACTGAAGCTTTCTTT. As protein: CASSYRGGVNTEAFF.

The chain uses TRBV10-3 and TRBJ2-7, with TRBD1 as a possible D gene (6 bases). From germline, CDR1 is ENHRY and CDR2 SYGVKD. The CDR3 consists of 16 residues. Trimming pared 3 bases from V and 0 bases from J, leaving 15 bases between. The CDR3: CAISESLDSLSYEQYF. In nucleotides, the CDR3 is TGTGCCATCAGTGAATCATTGGACAGCCTCTCCTACGAGCAGTACTTC.

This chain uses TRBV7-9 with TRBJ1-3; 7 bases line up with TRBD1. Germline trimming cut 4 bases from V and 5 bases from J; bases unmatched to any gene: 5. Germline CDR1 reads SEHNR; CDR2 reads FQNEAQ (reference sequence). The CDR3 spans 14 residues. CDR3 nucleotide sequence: TGTGCCAGCAGCTCCATGGACAGGCGAAACACCATATATTTT. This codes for CASSSMDRRNTIYF. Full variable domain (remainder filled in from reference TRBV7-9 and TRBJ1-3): DTGVSQNPRHKITKRGQNVTFRCDPISEHNRLYWYRQTLGQGPEFLTYFQNEAQLEKSRLLSDRFSAERPKGSFSTLEIQRTEQGDSAMYLCASSSMDRRNTIYFGEGSWLTVV.

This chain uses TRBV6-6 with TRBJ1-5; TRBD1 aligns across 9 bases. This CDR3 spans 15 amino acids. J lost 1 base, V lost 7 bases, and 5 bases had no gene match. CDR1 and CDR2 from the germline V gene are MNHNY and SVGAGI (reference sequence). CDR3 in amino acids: CASTQQGASNQPQHF. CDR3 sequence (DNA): TGTGCCAGCACTCAACAGGGGGCGAGCAATCAGCCCCAGCATTTT.

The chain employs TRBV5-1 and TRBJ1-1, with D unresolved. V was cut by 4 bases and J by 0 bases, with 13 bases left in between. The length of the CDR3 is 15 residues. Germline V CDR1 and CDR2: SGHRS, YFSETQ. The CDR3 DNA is TGCGCCAGCAGCCCGACGAGCTTCATGAACACTGAAGCTTTCTTT. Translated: CASSPTSFMNTEAFF.

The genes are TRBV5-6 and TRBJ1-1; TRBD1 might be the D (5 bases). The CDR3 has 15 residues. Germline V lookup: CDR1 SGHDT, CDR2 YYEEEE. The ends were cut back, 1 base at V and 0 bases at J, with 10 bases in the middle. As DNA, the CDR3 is TGTGCCAGCAGCTTGTGGGGCAGCATGAACACTGAAGCTTTCTTT. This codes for CASSLWGSMNTEAFF. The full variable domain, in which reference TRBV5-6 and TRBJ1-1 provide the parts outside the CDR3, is DAGVTQSPTHLIKTRGQQVTLRCSPKSGHDTVSWYQQALGQGPQFIFQYYEEEERQRGNFPDRFSGHQFPNYSSELNVNALLLGDSALYLCASSLWGSMNTEAFFGQGTRLTVV.

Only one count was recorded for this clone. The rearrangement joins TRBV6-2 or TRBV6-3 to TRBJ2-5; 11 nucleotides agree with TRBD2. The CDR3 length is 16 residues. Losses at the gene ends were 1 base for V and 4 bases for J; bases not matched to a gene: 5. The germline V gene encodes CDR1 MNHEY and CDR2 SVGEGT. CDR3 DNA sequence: TGTGCCAGCAGTTACTTTCTAGCGGGAGGCGCAGAGACCCAGTACTTC. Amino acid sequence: CASSYFLAGGAETQYF.

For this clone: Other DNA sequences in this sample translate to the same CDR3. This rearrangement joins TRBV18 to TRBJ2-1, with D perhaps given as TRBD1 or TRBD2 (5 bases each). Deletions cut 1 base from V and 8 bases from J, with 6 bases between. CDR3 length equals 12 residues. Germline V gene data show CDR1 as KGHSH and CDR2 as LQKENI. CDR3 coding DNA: TGTGCCAGCTCACCACTGGGGGATGAGCAGTTCTTC. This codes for CASSPLGDEQFF.

CDR3 in DNA: TGTGCCAGCAGCCCCCTGAACACTGAAGCTTTCTTT. It translates to CASSPLNTEAFF. V is TRBV14 and J is TRBJ1-1; D gene ambiguous. Germline V CDR1 and CDR2: SGHDN, FVKESK. The CDR3 runs 12 residues. V was pared by 4 bases and J by 0 bases, with 3 bases between.

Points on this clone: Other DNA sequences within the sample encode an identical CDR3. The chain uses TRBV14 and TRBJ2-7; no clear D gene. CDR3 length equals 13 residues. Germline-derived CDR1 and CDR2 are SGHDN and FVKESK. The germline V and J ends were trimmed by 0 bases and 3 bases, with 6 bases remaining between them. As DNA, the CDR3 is TGTGCCAGCAGCCAAGACTCAGTCTACGAGCAGTACTTC. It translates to CASSQDSVYEQYF.

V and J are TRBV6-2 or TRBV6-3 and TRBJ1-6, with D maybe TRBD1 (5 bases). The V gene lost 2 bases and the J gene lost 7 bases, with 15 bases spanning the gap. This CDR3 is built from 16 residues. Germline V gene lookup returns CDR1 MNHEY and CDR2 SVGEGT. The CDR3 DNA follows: TGTGCCAGCAGTTACATGACAGCTCTTCGGAATTCACCCCTCCACTTT. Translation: CASSYMTALRNSPLHF.

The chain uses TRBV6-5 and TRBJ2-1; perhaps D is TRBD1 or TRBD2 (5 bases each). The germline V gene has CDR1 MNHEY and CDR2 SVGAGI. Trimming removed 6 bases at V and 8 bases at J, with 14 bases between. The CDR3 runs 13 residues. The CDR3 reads CASRGTPLDEQFF. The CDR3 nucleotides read TGTGCCAGCAGGGGGACGCCCTTAGATGAGCAGTTCTTC.

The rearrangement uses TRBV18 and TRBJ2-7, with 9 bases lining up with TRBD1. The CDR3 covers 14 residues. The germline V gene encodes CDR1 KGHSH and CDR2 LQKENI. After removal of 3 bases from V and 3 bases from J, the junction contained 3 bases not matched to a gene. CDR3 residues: CASSPRDRVYEQYF. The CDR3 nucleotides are TGTGCCAGCTCACCTCGGGACAGGGTCTACGAGCAGTACTTC.

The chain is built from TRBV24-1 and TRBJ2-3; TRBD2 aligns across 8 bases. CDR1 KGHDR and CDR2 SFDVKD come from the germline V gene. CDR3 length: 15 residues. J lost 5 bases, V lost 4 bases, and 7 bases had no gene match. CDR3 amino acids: CATSDISGARDTQYF. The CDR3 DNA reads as TGTGCCACCAGTGACATTAGCGGGGCGAGAGATACGCAGTATTTT.

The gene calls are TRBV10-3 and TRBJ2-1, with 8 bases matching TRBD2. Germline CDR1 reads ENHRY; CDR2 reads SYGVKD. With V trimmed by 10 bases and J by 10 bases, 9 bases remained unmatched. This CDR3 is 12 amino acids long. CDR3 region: CATGGAGDEQFF. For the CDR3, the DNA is TGTGCCACCGGGGGAGCGGGAGACGAGCAGTTCTTC.

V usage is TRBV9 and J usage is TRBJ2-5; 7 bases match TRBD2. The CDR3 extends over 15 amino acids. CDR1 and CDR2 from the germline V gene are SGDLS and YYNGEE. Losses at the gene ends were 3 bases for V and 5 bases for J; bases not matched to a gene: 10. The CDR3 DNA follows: TGTGCCAGCAGCGGGGAGCGGGACCCAGGGGAGACCCAGTACTTC. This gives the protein CASSGERDPGETQYF.

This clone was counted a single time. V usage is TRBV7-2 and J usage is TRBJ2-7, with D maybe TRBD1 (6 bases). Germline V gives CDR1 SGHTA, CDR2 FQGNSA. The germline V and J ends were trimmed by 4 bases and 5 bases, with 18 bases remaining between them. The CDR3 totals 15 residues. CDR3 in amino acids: CASSYTTGIKNEQYF. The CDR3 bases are TGTGCCAGCAGCTACACCACAGGGATTAAGAACGAGCAGTACTTC.